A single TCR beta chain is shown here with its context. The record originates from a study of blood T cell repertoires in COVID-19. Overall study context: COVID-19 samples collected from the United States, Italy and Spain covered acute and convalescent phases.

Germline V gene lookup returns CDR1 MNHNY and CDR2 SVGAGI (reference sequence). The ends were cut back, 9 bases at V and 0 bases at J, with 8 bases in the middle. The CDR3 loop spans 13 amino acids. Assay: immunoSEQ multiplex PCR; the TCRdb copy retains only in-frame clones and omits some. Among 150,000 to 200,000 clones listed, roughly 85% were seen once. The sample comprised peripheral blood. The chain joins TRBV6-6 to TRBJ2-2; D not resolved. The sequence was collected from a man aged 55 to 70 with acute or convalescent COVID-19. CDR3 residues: CASRTSNTGELFF. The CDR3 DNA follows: TGTGCCAGTCGTACTTCGAACACCGGGGAGCTGTTTTTT.